The entry that follows covers one T cell receptor beta chain sequence. Its cognate antigen is unknown. The source of the sample is a study of shared clonotypes between healthy human individuals. General study points: Researchers sampled only blood; tissue repertoires likely differ.

Data came from immunoSEQ multiplex PCR; TCRdb stores just in-frame clones and leaves some out. The repertoire holds over a million clones, approximately 70% seen once, with about 1.5% in the top ten. Germline CDR1 reads SGHRS; CDR2 reads YFSETQ. The V end was cut by 6 bases, the J end by 7 bases, with 19 bases between. The CDR3 contains 15 residues. The chain carries TRBV5-1 and TRBJ2-2; possibly TRBD2 for D (6 bases). Sequencing used memory CD4+ T cells sorted from blood. Indicated subset: CD45RA-negative fraction. This receptor was obtained from a man aged 18 to 30 in good health. The CDR3: CASTRVDPGDGELFF. Here the CDR3 DNA reads TGCGCCAGCACTCGGGTAGACCCGGGGGACGGGGAGCTGTTTTTT.